The T cell receptor (beta chain) under discussion was sequenced for a study of CD8+CD57+ T cells in acquired aplastic anemia. According to the study, genomic DNA was the template for TCR beta VDJ and CDR3 profiling. TCRdb processed the reads anew with MiXCR; each CDR3 protein has one entry. The table includes about 190,000 distinct CDR3 sequences, around 59% detected once. Germline V lookup: CDR1 SGDLS, CDR2 YYNGEE. CDR3 length: 14 residues. Trimming took 0 bases from V and 1 from J, leaving 7 bases between them. At least ten counts were recorded for this clonotype. Sequenced sample: sorted CD4+, CD8+, or CD8+CD57+ T cells (not recorded which) from PBMCs. This chain joins TRBV9 and TRBJ1-1; D gene uncertain. The origin of this receptor is a human donor in good health, serving as a control. CDR3 bases: TGTGCCAGCAGCGTAGACCGTAAGAACACTGAAGCTTTCTTT. Protein product: CASSVDRKNTEAFF.